A selection of T cell receptor beta chains follows, all from one sample in a study of blood T cells in healthy people across ages. A single record per CDR3 protein comes from TCRdb applying MiXCR to the 5' RACE reads. The sample has about 1.8 million distinct CDR3 sequences, about 50% seen once. Sequenced input: blood. Receptor source: a woman aged 40 to 55 in good health. The CDR3 runs from the conserved cysteine through the conserved F or W. A D gene is named only where the DNA matches it firmly. The listing skips clone size in some rows; elsewhere it reads once, few, many or a size class.

d_gene	abundance	v_gene	j_gene	len	CDR3nt	CDR3aa
.	.	TRBV20-1	TRBJ2-1	15	TGCAGTGCTAGAGTTCTTCTAGCCACCTACAATGAGCAGTTCTTC	CSARVLLATYNEQFF
TRBD1	few	TRBV7-8	TRBJ1-2	15	TGTGCCAGCAGCTTACGACAGGGAGGAAACTATGGCTACACCTTC	CASSLRQGGNYGYTF
TRBD2	.	TRBV27	TRBJ2-3	14	TGTGCCAGCAGTGTGGGACTAGCGGTAGATACGCAGTATTTT	CASSVGLAVDTQYF
.	few	TRBV4-2	TRBJ1-6	16	TGTGCCAGCAGCCAAGAAGGGCTAACCTATAATTCACCCCTCCACTTT	CASSQEGLTYNSPLHF
TRBD2	.	TRBV6-6	TRBJ2-1	15	TGTGCCAGCAAGTCCGGCGGGGGCTCCTACAATGAGCAGTTCTTC	CASKSGGGSYNEQFF
.	.	TRBV5-1	TRBJ2-3	13	TGCGCCAGCAGCGCAGACCTTGCTGATACGCAGTATTTT	CASSADLADTQYF
.	few	TRBV4-3	TRBJ2-3	15	TGCGCCAGCAGCCAAGAGGGGGTACCCACAGATACGCAGTATTTT	CASSQEGVPTDTQYF
.	.	TRBV20-1	TRBJ2-6	12	TGCAGTGCGCACCTTGGGGCCAACGTCCTGACTTTC	CSAHLGANVLTF
TRBD1	few	TRBV29-1	TRBJ1-2	14	TGCAGCGTTGACGGAGGGGGCGCTAACTATGGCTACACCTTC	CSVDGGGANYGYTF
.	few	TRBV20-1	TRBJ1-5	17	TGCAGTGCCACCCCAACCCTTAGACACCTGGCCAATCAGCCCCAGCATTTT	CSATPTLRHLANQPQHF
.	.	TRBV3-1	TRBJ2-1	17	TGTGCCAGCAGCCAAGGGTCTAGCGCCAGCTCCTACAATGAGCAGTTCTTC	CASSQGSSASSYNEQFF
.	once	TRBV12-3/TRBV12-4	TRBJ1-5	15	TGTGCCAGCAGCCCACCGAGGGGTTTAGGTCAGCCCCAGCATTTT	CASSPPRGLGQPQHF
.	.	TRBV11-2	TRBJ2-7	15	TGTGCCAGCAGCCCACTCCCGGGCGGGCCTCAAGAGCAGTACTTC	CASSPLPGGPQEQYF
.	.	TRBV7-2	TRBJ2-7	14	TGTGCCAGCAGCACAAGACAGACGACCTACGAGCAGTACTTC	CASSTRQTTYEQYF
.	.	TRBV7-2	TRBJ2-5	11	TGTGCCAGCAGCTTGGGGGAGACGGAGTACTTC	CASSLGETEYF
.	few	TRBV4-2	TRBJ1-2	16	TGTGCCAGCAGTAAAATTCAAGTAGAAGGGAGGATCGGCTACACCTTC	CASSKIQVEGRIGYTF
.	.	TRBV6-6	TRBJ1-6	16	TGTGCCAGCAGCCACACCGACCTATTAGGGAATTCACCCCTCCACTTT	CASSHTDLLGNSPLHF
TRBD1	.	TRBV5-6	TRBJ2-5	15	TGTGCCAGCAGCCGGAGGGGACAGGGCTCGGAGACCCAGTACTTC	CASSRRGQGSETQYF
.	once	TRBV14	TRBJ2-1	17	TGTGCCAGCAGCCAAGATGAGGAAGGGCTCAGCTACAATGAGCAGTTCTTC	CASSQDEEGLSYNEQFF